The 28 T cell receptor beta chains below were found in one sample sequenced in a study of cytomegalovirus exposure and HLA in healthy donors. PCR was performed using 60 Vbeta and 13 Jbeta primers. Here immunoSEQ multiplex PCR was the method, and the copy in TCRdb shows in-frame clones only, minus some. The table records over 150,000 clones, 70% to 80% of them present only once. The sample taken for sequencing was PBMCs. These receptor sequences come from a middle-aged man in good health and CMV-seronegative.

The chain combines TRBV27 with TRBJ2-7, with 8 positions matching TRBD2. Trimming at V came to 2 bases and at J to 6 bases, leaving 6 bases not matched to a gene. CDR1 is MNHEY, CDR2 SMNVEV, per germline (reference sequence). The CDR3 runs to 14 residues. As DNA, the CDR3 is TGTGCCAGCAGTTTACGGCGGGAGGTGGGCGAGCAGTACTTC. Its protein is CASSLRREVGEQYF.

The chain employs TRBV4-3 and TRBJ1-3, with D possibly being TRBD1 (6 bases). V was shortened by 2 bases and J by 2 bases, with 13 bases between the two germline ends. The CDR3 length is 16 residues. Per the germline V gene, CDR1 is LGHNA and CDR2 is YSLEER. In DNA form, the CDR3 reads TGCGCCAGCAGCCAAACACCAGGGGTCCCTGGAAACACCATATATTTT. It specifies CASSQTPGVPGNTIYF.

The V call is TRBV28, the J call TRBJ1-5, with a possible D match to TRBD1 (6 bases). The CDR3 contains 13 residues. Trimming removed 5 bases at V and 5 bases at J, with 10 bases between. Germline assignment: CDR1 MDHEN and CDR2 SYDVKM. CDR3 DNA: TGTGCCAGCAGTACAGGGTCCTATCAGCCCCAGCATTTT. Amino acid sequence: CASSTGSYQPQHF.

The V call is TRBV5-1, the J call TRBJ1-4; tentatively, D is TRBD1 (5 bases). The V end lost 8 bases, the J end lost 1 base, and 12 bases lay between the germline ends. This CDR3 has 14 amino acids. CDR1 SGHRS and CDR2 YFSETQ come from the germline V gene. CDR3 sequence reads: CASKIDRTNEKLFF. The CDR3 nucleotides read TGCGCCAGTAAGATCGACAGAACTAATGAAAAACTGTTTTTT.

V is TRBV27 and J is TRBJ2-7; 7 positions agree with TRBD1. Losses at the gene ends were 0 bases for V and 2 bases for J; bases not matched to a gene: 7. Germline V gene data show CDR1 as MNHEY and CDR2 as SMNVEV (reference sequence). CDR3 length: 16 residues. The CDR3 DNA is TGTGCCAGCAGTTTATCCTTCGGACAGGTCCCCTACGAGCAGTACTTC. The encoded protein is CASSLSFGQVPYEQYF.

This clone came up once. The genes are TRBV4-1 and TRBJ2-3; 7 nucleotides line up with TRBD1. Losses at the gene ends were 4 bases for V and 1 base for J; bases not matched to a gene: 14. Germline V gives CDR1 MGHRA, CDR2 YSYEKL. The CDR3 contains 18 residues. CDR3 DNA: TGCGCCAGCAGCCTAACAGGACAGGAGAGACTTGGCACAGATACGCAGTATTTT. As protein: CASSLTGQERLGTDTQYF.

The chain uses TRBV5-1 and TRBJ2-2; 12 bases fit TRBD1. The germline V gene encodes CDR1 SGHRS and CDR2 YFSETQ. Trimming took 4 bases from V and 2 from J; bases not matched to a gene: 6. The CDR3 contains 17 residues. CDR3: CASSAGTGGPNTGELFF. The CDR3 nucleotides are TGCGCCAGCAGCGCCGGGACAGGGGGCCCCAACACCGGGGAGCTGTTTTTT. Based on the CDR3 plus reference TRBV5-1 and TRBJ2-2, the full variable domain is KAGVTQTPRYLIKTRGQQVTLSCSPISGHRSVSWYQQTPGQGLQFLFEYFSETQRNKGNFPGRFSGRQFSNSRSEMNVSTLELGDSALYLCASSAGTGGPNTGELFFGEGSRLTVL.

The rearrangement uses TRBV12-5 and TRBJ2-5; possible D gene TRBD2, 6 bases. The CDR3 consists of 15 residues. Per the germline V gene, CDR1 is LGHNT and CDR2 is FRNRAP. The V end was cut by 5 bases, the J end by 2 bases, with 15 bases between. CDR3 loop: CASGTLAETQETQYF. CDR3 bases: TGTGCTAGTGGTACCTTAGCGGAAACTCAAGAGACCCAGTACTTC. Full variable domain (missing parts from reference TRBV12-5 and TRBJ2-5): DARVTQTPRHKVTEMGQEVTMRCQPILGHNTVFWYRQTMMQGLELLAYFRNRAPLDDSGMPKDRFSAEMPDATLATLKIQPSEPRDSAVYFCASGTLAETQETQYFGPGTRLLVL.

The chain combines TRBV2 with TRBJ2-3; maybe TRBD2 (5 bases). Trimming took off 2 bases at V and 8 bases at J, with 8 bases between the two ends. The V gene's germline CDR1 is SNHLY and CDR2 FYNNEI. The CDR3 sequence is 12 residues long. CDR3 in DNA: TGTGCCAGCAGTGAACGGGGTGGTACGCAGTATTTT. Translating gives CASSERGGTQYF.

CDR3 bases: TGTGCCTGGACCCCACTGGTGGTAGCGGTCCAAGAGACCCAGTACTTC. Amino acid sequence: CAWTPLVVAVQETQYF. The genes are TRBV30 and TRBJ2-5; the D gene is possibly TRBD2 (6 bases). In germline, CDR1 is GTSNPN, CDR2 SVGIG (reference sequence). The CDR3 loop spans 16 amino acids. V shed 4 bases and J shed 1 base, with 19 bases lying between them.

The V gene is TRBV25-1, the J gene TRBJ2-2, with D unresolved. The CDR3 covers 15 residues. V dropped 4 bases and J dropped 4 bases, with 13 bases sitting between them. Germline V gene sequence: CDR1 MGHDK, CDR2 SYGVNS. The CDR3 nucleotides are TGTGCCAGCAGTGCTTCGGGTTCGGGCACCGGGGAGCTGTTTTTT. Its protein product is CASSASGSGTGELFF.

The CDR3 is CAWSVSGREVDTQYF. The CDR3 region has the DNA TGTGCCTGGAGTGTTAGCGGGAGGGAGGTAGATACGCAGTATTTT. The J gene is TRBJ2-3, the V gene TRBV30, with 11 bases that match TRBD2. Germline V lookup: CDR1 GTSNPN, CDR2 SVGIG (reference sequence). V shed 0 bases and J 5 bases; nucleotides not matched to a gene: 4. CDR3 length equals 15 residues.

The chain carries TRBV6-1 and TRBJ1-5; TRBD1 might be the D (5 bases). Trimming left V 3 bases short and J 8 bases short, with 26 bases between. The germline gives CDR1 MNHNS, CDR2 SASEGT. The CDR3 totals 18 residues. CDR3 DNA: TGTGCCAGCAGTGATTGGGCCAGTATAAACCGATTCAGGGAGCCCCAGCATTTT. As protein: CASSDWASINRFREPQHF.

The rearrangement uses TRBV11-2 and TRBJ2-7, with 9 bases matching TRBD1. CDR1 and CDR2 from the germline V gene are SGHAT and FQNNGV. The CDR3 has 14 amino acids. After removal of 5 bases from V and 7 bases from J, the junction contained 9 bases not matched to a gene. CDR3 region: CASSITGGAWEQYF. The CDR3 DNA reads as TGTGCCAGCAGCATCACAGGGGGCGCTTGGGAGCAGTACTTC. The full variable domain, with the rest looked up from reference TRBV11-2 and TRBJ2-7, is EAGVAQSPRYKIIEKRQSVAFWCNPISGHATLYWYQQILGQGPKLLIQFQNNGVVDDSQLPKDRFSAERLKGVDSTLKIQPAKLEDSAVYLCASSITGGAWEQYFGPGTRLTVT.

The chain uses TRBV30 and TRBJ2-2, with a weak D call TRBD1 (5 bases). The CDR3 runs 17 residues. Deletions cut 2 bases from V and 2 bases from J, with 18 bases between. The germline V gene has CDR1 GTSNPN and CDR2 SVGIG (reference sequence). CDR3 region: CAWSPRGRGGNTGELFF. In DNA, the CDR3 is TGTGCCTGGAGTCCACGAGGAAGGGGCGGAAACACCGGGGAGCTGTTTTTT.

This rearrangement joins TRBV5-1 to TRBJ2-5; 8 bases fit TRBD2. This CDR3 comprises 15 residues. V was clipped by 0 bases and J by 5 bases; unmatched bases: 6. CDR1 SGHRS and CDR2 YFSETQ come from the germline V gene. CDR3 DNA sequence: TGCGCCAGCAGCTTGGCCGGGAGGGCCTCCGAGACCCAGTACTTC. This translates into CASSLAGRASETQYF.

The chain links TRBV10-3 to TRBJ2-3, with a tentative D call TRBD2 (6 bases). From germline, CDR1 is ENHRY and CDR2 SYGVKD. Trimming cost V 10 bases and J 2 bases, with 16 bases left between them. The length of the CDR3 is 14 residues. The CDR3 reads CASLRDFHTDTQYF. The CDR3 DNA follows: TGTGCCAGCCTACGGGACTTTCACACAGATACGCAGTATTTT.

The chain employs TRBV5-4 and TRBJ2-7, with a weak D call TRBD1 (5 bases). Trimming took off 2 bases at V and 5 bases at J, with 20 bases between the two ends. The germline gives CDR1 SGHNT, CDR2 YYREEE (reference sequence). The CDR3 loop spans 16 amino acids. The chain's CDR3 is CASSFARQPYANEQYF. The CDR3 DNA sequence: TGTGCCAGCAGCTTCGCAAGACAGCCCTATGCAAACGAGCAGTACTTC.

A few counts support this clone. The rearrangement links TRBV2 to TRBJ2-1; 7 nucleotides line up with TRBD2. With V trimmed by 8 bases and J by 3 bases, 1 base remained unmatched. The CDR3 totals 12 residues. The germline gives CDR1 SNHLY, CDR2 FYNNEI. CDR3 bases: TGTGCCAGCGGACTAGTCTACAATGAGCAGTTCTTC. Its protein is CASGLVYNEQFF. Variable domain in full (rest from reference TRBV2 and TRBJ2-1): EPEVTQTPSHQVTQMGQEVILRCVPISNHLYFYWYRQILGQKVEFLVSFYNNEISEKSEIFDDQFSVERPDGSNFTLKIRSTKLEDSAMYFCASGLVYNEQFFGPGTRLTVL.

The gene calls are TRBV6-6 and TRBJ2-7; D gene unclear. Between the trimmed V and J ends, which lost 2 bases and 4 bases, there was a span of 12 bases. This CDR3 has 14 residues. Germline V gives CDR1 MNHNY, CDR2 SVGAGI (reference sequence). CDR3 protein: CASSYRDVLYEQYF. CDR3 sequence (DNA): TGTGCCAGCAGTTACCGAGATGTCTTGTACGAGCAGTACTTC.

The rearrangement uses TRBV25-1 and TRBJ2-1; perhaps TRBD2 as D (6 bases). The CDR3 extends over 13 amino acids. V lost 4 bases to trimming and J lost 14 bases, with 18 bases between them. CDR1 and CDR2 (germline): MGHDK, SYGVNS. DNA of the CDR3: TGTGCCAGCAGTGGCGGGATCGCAAGTCTGGAGTTCTTC. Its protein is CASSGGIASLEFF.

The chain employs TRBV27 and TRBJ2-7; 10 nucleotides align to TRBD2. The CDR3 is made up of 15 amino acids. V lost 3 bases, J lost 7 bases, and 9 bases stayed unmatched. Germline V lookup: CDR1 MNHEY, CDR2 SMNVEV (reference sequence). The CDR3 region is CASSLAASGSGEQYF. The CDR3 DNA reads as TGTGCCAGCAGTTTGGCGGCTAGCGGGAGCGGTGAGCAGTACTTC.

CDR3 loop: CAISASPQETQYF. The CDR3 DNA reads as TGTGCCATCAGTGCGAGCCCCCAAGAGACCCAGTACTTC. The chain joins TRBV10-3 to TRBJ2-5; no clear D. This CDR3 has 13 residues. CDR1 is ENHRY and CDR2 is SYGVKD in the germline V gene. V lost 4 bases and J 1 base, leaving 7 bases between the germline ends.

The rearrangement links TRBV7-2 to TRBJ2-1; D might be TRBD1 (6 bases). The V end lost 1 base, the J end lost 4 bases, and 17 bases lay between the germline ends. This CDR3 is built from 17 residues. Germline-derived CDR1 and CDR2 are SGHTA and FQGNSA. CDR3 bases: TGTGCCAGCAGCTTAGGATGGCAGGGGCGGTTGTACAATGAGCAGTTCTTC. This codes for CASSLGWQGRLYNEQFF.

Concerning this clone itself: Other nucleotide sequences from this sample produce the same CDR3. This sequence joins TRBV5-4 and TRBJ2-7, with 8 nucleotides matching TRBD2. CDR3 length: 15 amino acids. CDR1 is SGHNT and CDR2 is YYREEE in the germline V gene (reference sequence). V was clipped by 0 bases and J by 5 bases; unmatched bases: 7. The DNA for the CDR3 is TGTGCCAGCAGCTTGGAGGGGACTAGGTCCCACGAGCAGTACTTC. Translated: CASSLEGTRSHEQYF. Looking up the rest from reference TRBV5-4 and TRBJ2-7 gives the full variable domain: ETGVTQSPTHLIKTRGQQVTLRCSSQSGHNTVSWYQQALGQGPQFIFQYYREEENGRGNFPPRFSGLQFPNYSSELNVNALELDDSALYLCASSLEGTRSHEQYFGPGTRLTVT.

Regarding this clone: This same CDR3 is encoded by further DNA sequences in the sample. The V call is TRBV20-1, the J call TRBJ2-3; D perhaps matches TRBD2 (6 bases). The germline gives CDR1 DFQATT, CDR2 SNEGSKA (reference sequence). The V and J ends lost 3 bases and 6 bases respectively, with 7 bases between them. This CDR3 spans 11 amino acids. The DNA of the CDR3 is TGCAGTGCTAGTCGGGAGGATACGCAGTATTTT. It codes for CSASREDTQYF.

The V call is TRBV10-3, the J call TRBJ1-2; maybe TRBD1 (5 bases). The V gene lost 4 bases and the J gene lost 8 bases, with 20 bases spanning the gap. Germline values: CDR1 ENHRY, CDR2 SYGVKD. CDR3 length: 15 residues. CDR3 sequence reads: CAISGSGQGDWGYTF. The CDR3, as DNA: TGTGCCATCAGTGGCTCGGGCCAGGGTGATTGGGGCTACACCTTC.

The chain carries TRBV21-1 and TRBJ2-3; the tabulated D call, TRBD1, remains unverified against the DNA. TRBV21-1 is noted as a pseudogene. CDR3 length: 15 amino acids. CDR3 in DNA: TGTGCCAGCAGCAAAGCACAGGGGTGCACAGATACGCAGTATTTT. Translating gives CASSKAQGCTDTQYF.